The clone carrying this T cell receptor beta chain was seen at least ten times. The antigen is undetermined. Germline CDR1 and CDR2: KGHSH and LQKENI. The CDR3 contains 16 residues. The V end lost 0 bases, the J end lost 3 bases, and 13 bases lay between the germline ends. Authors of the study amplified TCR beta CDR3 regions from RNA transcripts. A set of HTBI primers served as the primers for a first-round RT-PCR of the TCR CDR3. Each CDR3 protein gets one entry after TCRdb re-called the multiplex PCR reads with MiXCR. The table has fewer than 350,000 distinct CDR3 sequences, around 23% seen once; the top ten hold 50% to 65%. Calling Graves' hyperthyroidism stable meant ophthalmopathy did not progress within 18 months. Clinical symptoms, serum thyroxine and TRAb, thyroid ultrasound and orbital computed tomography were used for the diagnoses. The data derive from a study of T cells in Graves' hyperthyroidism and ophthalmopathy.

Findings of the study overall: Ophthalmopathy could be told apart from stable hyperthyroidism with a 13 V-J model. Also found in blood were most expanded thyroid clonotypes above 0.001.

This sequence joins TRBV18 and TRBJ2-3, with D perhaps TRBD1 (5 bases). The material sequenced was blood. This sequence was found in a woman in her fifties or sixties with Graves' hyperthyroidism. The CDR3 DNA follows: TGTGCCAGCTCACCACCGAGGCAGGGAAGAACAGATACGCAGTATTTT. This encodes CASSPPRQGRTDTQYF.